The 12 T cell receptor beta chains below all came from one sample that was sequenced in a study of blood T cell repertoires in COVID-19. The repertoire was sequenced with immunoSEQ multiplex PCR; TCRdb's copy has only in-frame clones and lacks some. The sample records 90,000 to 120,000 clones, about nine tenths being singletons. The sequenced material came from peripheral blood. The receptors stem from a man between 50 and 59 years old with active or convalescent COVID-19.

The genes are TRBV9 and TRBJ1-1; 8 bases are shared with TRBD1. This CDR3 contains 14 residues. Germline V gives CDR1 SGDLS, CDR2 YYNGEE. J lost 4 bases, V lost 4 bases, and 6 bases had no gene match. CDR3 sequence: CASSTLDRGTEAFF. Written as DNA, the CDR3 is TGTGCCAGCAGCACCCTCGACAGGGGCACTGAAGCTTTCTTT.

The rearrangement uses TRBV9 and TRBJ1-1; no clear D. This CDR3 has 15 amino acids. Germline CDR1 reads SGDLS; CDR2 reads YYNGEE. Trimming took 4 bases from V and 1 from J, leaving 14 bases between them. The CDR3 spells CASSPRMGENTEAFF. The DNA of the CDR3 is TGTGCCAGCAGCCCTAGGATGGGAGAGAACACTGAAGCTTTCTTT.

The chain couples TRBV29-1 to TRBJ2-1; 9 bases fit TRBD2. This CDR3 is 16 amino acids long. Germline V lookup: CDR1 SQVTM, CDR2 ANQGSEA. J gave up 3 bases and V 0 bases, and 6 bases lay outside the gene matches. The CDR3, as DNA: TGCAGCGTTGAAGATCGTAGCGGGAGAGGCTACAATGAGCAGTTCTTC. Protein product: CSVEDRSGRGYNEQFF.

This chain connects TRBV9 to TRBJ2-1, with a tentative D call TRBD2 (5 bases). The CDR3 totals 16 residues. Germline V gene lookup returns CDR1 SGDLS and CDR2 YYNGEE. The germline V and J ends were trimmed by 3 bases and 2 bases, with 15 bases remaining between them. CDR3 in amino acids: CASSGRSSRPYNEQFF. The CDR3 bases are TGTGCCAGCAGCGGACGCTCTAGCCGCCCCTACAATGAGCAGTTCTTC.

This sequence joins TRBV7-2 and TRBJ1-5; 8 bases match TRBD1. This CDR3 is 17 amino acids long. The germline gives CDR1 SGHTA, CDR2 FQGNSA. The V and J ends lost 5 bases and 11 bases, in that order; junction bases with no gene match: 20. This CDR3 is CASSLLTGEIIIGTQHF. The DNA of the CDR3 is TGTGCCAGCAGCCTCCTGACAGGGGAAATTATCATCGGGACCCAGCATTTT.

The V and J genes are TRBV27 and TRBJ2-1; D remains unclear. Per germline, CDR1 MNHEY and CDR2 SMNVEV (reference sequence). The length of the CDR3 is 16 residues. V was trimmed by 2 bases and J by 4 bases, leaving 15 bases between them. CDR3 loop: CASSLLRPGGYNEQFF. CDR3 DNA: TGTGCCAGCAGTTTACTAAGACCGGGTGGGTACAATGAGCAGTTCTTC.

This clone occurred once. The chain uses TRBV7-2 and TRBJ2-7; TRBD2 aligns across 9 bases. Per germline, CDR1 SGHTA and CDR2 FQGNSA. Trimming cost V 1 base and J 3 bases; bases outside gene matches: 4. The CDR3 sequence is 15 residues long. As DNA, the CDR3 is TGTGCCAGCAGCTTAGGACTAGCGGCTTACTACGAGCAGTACTTC. The encoded protein is CASSLGLAAYYEQYF. The whole variable domain, filled in from reference TRBV7-2 and TRBJ2-7, reads GAGVSQSPSNKVTEKGKDVELRCDPISGHTALYWYRQSLGQGLEFLIYFQGNSAPDKSGLPSDRFSAERTGGSVSTLTIQRTQQEDSAVYLCASSLGLAAYYEQYFGPGTRLTVT.

CDR3 bases: TGTGCCAGCAGTTACGCGGTGAGGGGAGGTGGCTACGAGCAGTACTTC. Translated: CASSYAVRGGGYEQYF. J is TRBJ2-7 and V is TRBV6-5; a weak D match, TRBD2 (6 bases). V lost 2 bases, J lost 3 bases, and 17 bases lay in between. The CDR3 covers 16 residues. CDR1 and CDR2 (germline): MNHEY, SVGAGI.

This clone has more than one count but fewer than ten. This sequence joins TRBV10-3 and TRBJ1-5; D remains unclear. This CDR3 comprises 11 residues. With 3 bases removed from V and 8 bases from J, the gap between germline ends came to 5 bases. CDR1 ENHRY and CDR2 SYGVKD come from the germline V gene. The CDR3 region has the DNA TGTGCCATCAGTGACGGGGAGCCCCAGCATTTT. It yields the protein CAISDGEPQHF.

The chain uses TRBV21-1 and TRBJ1-2; the DNA was not compared with TRBD1, the D call given in the table. TRBV21-1 is classified as a pseudogene. There are 16 residues in the CDR3. CDR3 region: CASSKACRGDDYGYTF. In nucleotides, the CDR3 is TGTGCCAGCAGCAAAGCCTGCAGGGGCGACGACTATGGCTACACCTTC.

In its sample, this clone was seen a few times. The rearrangement links TRBV10-3 to TRBJ1-5; no clear D gene. Deletions cut 6 bases from V and 7 bases from J, with 10 bases between. Germline CDR1 reads ENHRY; CDR2 reads SYGVKD. The CDR3 length is 12 residues. The CDR3 DNA sequence: TGTGCCATCAGCCTACCAGGACAGCCCCAGCATTTT. Translating it yields CAISLPGQPQHF.

This chain connects TRBV19 to TRBJ1-1, with D tentatively TRBD1 (5 bases). Trimming removed 4 bases at V and 1 base at J, with 7 bases between. The CDR3 is 13 amino acids. Germline CDR1 is LNHDA and CDR2 is SQIVND (reference sequence). The CDR3 coding sequence is TGTGCCAGTAGTAACCAGGGGAACACTGAAGCTTTCTTT. Its translation: CASSNQGNTEAFF. The whole variable domain, remainder taken from reference TRBV19 and TRBJ1-1, is DGGITQSPKYLFRKEGQNVTLSCEQNLNHDAMYWYRQDPGQGLRLIYYSQIVNDFQKGDIAEGYSVSREKKESFPLTVTSAQKNPTAFYLCASSNQGNTEAFFGQGTRLTVV.